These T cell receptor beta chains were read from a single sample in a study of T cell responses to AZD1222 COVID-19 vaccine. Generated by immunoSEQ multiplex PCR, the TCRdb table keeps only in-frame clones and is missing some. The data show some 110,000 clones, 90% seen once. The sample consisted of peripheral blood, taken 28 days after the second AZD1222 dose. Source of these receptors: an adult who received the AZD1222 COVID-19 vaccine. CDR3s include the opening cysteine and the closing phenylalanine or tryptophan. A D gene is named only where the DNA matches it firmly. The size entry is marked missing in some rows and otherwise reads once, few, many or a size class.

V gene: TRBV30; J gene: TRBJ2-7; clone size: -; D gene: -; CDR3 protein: CAWSVDAGTYEQYF; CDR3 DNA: TGTGCCTGGAGTGTTGATGCAGGGACCTACGAGCAGTACTTC
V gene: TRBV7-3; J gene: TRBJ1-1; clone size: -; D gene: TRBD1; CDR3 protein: CASSLNQGGSEAFF; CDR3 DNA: TGTGCCAGCAGCTTAAATCAGGGGGGATCTGAAGCTTTCTTT
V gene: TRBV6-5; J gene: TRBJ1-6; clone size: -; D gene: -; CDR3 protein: CASSYSGTAVSALHF; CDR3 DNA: TGTGCCAGCAGTTACTCCGGGACGGCAGTTTCGGCCCTCCACTTT
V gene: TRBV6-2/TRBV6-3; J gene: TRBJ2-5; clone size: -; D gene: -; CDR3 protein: CASSPQETQYF; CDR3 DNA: TGTGCCAGCAGTCCCCAAGAGACCCAGTACTTC
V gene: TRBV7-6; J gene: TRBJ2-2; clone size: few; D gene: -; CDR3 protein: CASSLAGTGAGELFF; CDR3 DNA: TGTGCCAGCAGCTTGGCCGGGACCGGCGCCGGGGAGCTGTTTTTT
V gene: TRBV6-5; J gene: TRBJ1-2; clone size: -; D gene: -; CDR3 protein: CASSPRGGEVGYTF; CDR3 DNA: TGTGCCAGCAGTCCTCGTGGGGGGGAGGTGGGCTACACCTTC
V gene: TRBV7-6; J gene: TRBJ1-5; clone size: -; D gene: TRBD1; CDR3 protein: CASSFHPGTGGNQPQHF; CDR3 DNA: TGTGCCAGCAGCTTTCACCCCGGGACAGGGGGCAATCAGCCCCAGCATTTT
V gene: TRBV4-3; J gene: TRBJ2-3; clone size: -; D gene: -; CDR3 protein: CASSRGVADTQYF; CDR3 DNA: TGCGCCAGCAGCCGCGGGGTGGCAGATACGCAGTATTTT
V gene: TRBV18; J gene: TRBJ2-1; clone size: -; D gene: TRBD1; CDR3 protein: CASSPYRDRVKNEQFF; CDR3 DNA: TGTGCCAGCTCACCTTACCGGGACAGGGTAAAGAATGAGCAGTTCTTC
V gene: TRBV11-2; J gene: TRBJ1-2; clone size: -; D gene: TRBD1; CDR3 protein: CASSSTGAGGYTF; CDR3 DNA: TGTGCCAGCAGCTCCACAGGGGCCGGTGGCTACACCTTC
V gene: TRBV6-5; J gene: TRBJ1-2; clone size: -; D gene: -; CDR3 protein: CASSYSRVSGAGGYTF; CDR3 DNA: TGTGCCAGCAGTTACTCGAGGGTCTCGGGCGCTGGTGGCTACACCTTC
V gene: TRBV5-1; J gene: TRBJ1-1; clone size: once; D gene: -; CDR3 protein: CASSTGAGPEAFF; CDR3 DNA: TGCGCCAGCAGCACCGGGGCGGGGCCTGAAGCTTTCTTT
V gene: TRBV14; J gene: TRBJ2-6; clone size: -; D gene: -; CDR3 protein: CASSPQTRANVLTF; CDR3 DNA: TGTGCCAGCAGCCCCCAGACACGGGCCAACGTCCTGACTTTC
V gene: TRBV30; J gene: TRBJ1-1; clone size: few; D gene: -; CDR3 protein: CAWGGNTEAFF; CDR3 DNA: TGTGCCTGGGGTGGGAACACTGAAGCTTTCTTT
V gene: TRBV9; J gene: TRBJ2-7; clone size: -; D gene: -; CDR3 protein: CASSVAFGRGYEQYF; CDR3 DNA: TGTGCCAGCAGCGTAGCTTTCGGCAGGGGATACGAGCAGTACTTC
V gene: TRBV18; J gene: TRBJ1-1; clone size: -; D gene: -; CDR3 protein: CASSPPGARGTEAFF; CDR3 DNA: TGTGCCAGCTCACCACCGGGGGCGCGGGGCACTGAAGCTTTCTTT
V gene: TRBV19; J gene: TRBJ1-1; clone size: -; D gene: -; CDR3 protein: CASSSSENTEAFF; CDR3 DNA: TGTGCCAGCTCCTCATCAGAGAACACTGAAGCTTTCTTT
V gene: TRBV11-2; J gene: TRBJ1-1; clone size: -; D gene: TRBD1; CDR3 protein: CASSLGAPVGTANTEAFF; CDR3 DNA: TGTGCCAGCAGCTTAGGGGCCCCCGTGGGGACAGCGAACACTGAAGCTTTCTTT
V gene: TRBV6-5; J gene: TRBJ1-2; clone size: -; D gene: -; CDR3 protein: CASSYSGVGYTF; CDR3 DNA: TGTGCCAGCAGTTACTCTGGAGTCGGCTACACCTTC
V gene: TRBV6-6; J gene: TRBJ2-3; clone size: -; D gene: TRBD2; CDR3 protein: CASSPLRLAGGGDTQYF; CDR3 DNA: TGTGCCAGCAGTCCCCTCCGTTTAGCGGGGGGAGGGGATACGCAGTATTTT
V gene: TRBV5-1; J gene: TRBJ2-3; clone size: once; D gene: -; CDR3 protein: CASSPGIYSTDTQYF; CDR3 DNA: TGCGCCAGCAGCCCGGGGATTTATAGCACAGATACGCAGTATTTT
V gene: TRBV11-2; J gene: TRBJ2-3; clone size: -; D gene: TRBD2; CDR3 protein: CASSLAGWTDTQYF; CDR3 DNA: TGTGCCAGCAGCCTAGCGGGCTGGACAGATACGCAGTATTTT
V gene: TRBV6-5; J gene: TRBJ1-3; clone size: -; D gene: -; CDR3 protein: CATLGSGNTIYF; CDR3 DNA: TGTGCCACCCTTGGCTCTGGAAACACCATATATTTT
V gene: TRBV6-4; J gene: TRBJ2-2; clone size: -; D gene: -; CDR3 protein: CASSDGGAETGELFF; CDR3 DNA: TGTGCCAGCAGTGACGGGGGGGCGGAAACCGGGGAGCTGTTTTTT